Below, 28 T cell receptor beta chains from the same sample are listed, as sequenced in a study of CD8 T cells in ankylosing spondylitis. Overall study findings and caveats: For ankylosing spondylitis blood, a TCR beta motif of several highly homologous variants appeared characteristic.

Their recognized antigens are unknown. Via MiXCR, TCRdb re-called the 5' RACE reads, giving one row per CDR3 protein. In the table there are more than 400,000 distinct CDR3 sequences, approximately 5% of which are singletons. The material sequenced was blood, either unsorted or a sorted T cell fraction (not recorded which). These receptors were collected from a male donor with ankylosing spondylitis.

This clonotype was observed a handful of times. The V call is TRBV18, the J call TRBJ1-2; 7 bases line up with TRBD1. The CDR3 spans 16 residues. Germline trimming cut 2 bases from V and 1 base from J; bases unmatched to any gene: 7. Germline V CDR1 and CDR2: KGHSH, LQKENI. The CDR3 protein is CASSPATGRLNYGYTF. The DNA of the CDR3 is TGTGCCAGCTCACCAGCGACAGGGCGGCTTAACTATGGCTACACCTTC.

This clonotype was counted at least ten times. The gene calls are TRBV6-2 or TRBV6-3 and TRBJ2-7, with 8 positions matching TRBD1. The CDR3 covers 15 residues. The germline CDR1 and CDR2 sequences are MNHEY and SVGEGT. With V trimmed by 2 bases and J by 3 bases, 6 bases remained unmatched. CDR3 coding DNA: TGTGCCAGCAGTTACGGACAGGGAAAAGGCTACGAGCAGTACTTC. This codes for CASSYGQGKGYEQYF.

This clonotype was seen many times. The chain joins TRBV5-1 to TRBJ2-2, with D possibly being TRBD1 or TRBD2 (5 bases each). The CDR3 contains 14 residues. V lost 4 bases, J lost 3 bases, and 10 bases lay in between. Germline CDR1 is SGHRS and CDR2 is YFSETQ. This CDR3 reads CASSRDRDTGELFF. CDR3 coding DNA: TGCGCCAGCAGCCGGGACCGAGACACCGGGGAGCTGTTTTTT.

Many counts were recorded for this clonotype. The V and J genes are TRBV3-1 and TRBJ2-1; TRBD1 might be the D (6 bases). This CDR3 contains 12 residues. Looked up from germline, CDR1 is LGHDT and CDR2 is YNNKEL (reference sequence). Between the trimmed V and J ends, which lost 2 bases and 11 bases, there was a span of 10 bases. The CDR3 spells CASSQWGRQQFF. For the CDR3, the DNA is TGTGCCAGCAGCCAATGGGGGCGTCAGCAGTTCTTC.

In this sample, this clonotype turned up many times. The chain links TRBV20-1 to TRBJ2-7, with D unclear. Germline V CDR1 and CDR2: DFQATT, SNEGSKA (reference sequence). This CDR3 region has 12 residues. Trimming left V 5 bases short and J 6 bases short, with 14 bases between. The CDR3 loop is CSASLLWLEQYF. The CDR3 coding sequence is TGCAGTGCTTCCCTTCTTTGGCTCGAGCAGTACTTC.

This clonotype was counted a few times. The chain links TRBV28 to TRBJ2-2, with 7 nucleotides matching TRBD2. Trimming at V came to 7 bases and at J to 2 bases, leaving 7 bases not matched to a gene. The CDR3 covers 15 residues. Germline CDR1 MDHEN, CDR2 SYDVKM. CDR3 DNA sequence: TGTGCCAGCAAAAGTAAGCGGGATAACACCGGGGAGCTGTTTTTT. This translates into CASKSKRDNTGELFF.

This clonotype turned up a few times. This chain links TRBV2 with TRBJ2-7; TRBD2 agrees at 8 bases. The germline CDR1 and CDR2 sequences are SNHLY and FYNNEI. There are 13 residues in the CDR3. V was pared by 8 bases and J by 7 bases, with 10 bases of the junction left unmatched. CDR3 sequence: CASEFGGADEQYF. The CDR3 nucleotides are TGTGCCAGCGAATTCGGGGGGGCAGATGAGCAGTACTTC.

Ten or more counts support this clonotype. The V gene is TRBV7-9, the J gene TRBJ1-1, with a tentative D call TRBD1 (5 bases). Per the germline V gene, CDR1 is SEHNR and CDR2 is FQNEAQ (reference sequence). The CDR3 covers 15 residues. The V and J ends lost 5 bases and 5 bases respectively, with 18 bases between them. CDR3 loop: CASSLKGVKGTEAFF. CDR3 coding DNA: TGTGCCAGCAGCCTCAAAGGTGTTAAGGGGACTGAAGCTTTCTTT.

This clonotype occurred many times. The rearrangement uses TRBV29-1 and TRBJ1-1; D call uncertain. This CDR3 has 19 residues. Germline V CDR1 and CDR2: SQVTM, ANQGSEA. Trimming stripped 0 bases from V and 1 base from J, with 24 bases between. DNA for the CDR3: TGCAGCGTTGAAGAACTATCCCAGGCAGCCCGATTTGGGAACACTGAAGCTTTCTTT. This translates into CSVEELSQAARFGNTEAFF.

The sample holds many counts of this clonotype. In DNA, the CDR3 is TGCAGTGCTGATGGACTAGCGGACTACGAGCAGTACTTC. Translation: CSADGLADYEQYF. V gene TRBV20-1 combines with J gene TRBJ2-7, with 10 bases fitting TRBD2. The CDR3 contains 13 residues. V was pared by 5 bases and J by 3 bases, with 4 bases of the junction left unmatched. The germline CDR1 and CDR2 sequences are DFQATT and SNEGSKA (reference sequence).

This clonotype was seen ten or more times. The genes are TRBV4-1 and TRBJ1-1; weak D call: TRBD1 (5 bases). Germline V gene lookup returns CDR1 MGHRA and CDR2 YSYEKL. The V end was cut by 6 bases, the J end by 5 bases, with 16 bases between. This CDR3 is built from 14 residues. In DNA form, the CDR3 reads TGCGCCAGCAGACCGGCGGGGGTGGAAACTGAAGCTTTCTTT. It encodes CASRPAGVETEAFF.

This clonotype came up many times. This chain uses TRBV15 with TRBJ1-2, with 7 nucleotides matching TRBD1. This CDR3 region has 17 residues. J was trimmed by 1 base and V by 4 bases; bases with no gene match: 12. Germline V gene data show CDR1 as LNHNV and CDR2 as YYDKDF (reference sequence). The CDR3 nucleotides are TGTGCCACCAGCAACAGGGGTCCCCCTACCAGTAACTATGGCTACACCTTC. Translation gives CATSNRGPPTSNYGYTF.

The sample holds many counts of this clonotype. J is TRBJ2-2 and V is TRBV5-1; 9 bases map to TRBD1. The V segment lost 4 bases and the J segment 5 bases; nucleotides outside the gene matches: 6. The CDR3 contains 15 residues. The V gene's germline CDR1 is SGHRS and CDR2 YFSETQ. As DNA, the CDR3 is TGCGCCAGCAGCGCCGGGACAGGGTCGACCGGGGAGCTGTTTTTT. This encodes CASSAGTGSTGELFF.

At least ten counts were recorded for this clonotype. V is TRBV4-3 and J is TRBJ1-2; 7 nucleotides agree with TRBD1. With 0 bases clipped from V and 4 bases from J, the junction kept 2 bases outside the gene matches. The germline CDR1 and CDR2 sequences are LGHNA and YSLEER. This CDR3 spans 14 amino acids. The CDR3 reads CASSQETGSYGYTF. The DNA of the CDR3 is TGCGCCAGCAGCCAAGAGACAGGGTCCTATGGCTACACCTTC.

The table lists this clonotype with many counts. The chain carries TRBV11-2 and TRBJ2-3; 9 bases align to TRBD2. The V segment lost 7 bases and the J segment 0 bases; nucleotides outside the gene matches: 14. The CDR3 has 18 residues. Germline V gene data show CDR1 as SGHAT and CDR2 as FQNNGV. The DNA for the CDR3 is TGTGCCAGCACCCCGGCCCAGCGGGAGGTCCCTAGCACAGATACGCAGTATTTT. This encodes CASTPAQREVPSTDTQYF. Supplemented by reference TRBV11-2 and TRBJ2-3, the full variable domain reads EAGVAQSPRYKIIEKRQSVAFWCNPISGHATLYWYQQILGQGPKLLIQFQNNGVVDDSQLPKDRFSAERLKGVDSTLKIQPAKLEDSAVYLCASTPAQREVPSTDTQYFGPGTRLTVL.

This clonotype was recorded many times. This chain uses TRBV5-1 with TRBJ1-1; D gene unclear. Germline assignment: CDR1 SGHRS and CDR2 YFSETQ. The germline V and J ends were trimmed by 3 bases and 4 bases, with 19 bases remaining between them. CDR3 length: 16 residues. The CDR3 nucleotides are TGCGCCAGCAGCTCAGATACCATGTATTCGGGCACTGAAGCTTTCTTT. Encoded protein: CASSSDTMYSGTEAFF.

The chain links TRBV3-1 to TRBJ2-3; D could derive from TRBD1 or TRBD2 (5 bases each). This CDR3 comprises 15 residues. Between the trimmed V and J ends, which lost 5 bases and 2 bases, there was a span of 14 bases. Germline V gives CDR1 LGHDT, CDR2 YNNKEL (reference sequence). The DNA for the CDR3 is TGTGCCAGCAGCTTCCGGGACGCCCCCACAGATACGCAGTATTTT. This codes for CASSFRDAPTDTQYF.

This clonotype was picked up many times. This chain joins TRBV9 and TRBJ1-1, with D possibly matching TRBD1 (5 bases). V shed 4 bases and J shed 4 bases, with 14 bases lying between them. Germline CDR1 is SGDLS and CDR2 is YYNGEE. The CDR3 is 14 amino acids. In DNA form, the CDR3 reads TGTGCCAGCAGCTATGGGGGGAGCGGCACTGAAGCTTTCTTT. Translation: CASSYGGSGTEAFF.

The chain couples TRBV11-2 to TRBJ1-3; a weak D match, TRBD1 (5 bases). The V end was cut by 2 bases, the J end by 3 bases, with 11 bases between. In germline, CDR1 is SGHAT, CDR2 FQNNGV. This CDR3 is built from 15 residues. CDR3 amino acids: CASSLSGLIGNTIYF. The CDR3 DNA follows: TGTGCCAGCAGCTTATCGGGGCTCATTGGAAACACCATATATTTT.

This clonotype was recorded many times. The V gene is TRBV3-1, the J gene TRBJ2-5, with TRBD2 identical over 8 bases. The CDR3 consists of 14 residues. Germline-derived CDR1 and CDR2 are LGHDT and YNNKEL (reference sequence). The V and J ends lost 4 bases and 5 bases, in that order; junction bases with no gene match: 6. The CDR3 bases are TGTGCCAGCAGCCGCGGTTCGGGGGGGGAGACCCAGTACTTC. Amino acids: CASSRGSGGETQYF.

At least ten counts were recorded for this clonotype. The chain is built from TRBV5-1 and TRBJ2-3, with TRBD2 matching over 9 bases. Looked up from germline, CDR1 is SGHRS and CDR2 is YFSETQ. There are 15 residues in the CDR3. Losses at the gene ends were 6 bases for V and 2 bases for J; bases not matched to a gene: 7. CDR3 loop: CASNYLAGYTDTQYF. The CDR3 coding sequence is TGCGCCAGCAACTACCTAGCGGGGTACACAGATACGCAGTATTTT.

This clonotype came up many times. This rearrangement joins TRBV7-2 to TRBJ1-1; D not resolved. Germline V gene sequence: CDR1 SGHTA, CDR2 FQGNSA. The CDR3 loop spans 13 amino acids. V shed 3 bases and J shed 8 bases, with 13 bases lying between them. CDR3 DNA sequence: TGTGCCAGCAGCTTTGCGAAGGGAGAAGAAGCTTTCTTT. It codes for CASSFAKGEEAFF.

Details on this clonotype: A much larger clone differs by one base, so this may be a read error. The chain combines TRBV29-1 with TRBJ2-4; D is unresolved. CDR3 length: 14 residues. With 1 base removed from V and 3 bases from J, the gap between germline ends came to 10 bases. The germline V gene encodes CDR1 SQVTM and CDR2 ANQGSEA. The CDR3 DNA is TGCAGCGTTGAAGGGGCCAGGATCAAAAACATTCAGTACTTC. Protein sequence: CSVEGARIKNIQYF. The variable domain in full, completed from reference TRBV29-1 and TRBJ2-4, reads SAVISQKPSRDICQRGTSLTIQCQVDSQVTMMFWYRQQPGQSLTLIATANQGSEATYESGFVIDKFPISRPNLTFSTLTVSNMSPEDSSIYLCSVEGARIKNIQYFGAGTRLSVL.

This CDR3 is CASSQEMAGGPTEQFF. The CDR3 coding sequence is TGCGCCAGCAGCCAAGAAATGGCGGGAGGGCCCACTGAGCAGTTCTTC. This chain links TRBV4-1 with TRBJ2-1, with 9 bases that match TRBD2. The CDR3 is 16 residues long. Germline CDR1 and CDR2: MGHRA and YSYEKL. The junction had 9 bases not matched to a gene; V was cut back by 0 bases and J by 9 bases.

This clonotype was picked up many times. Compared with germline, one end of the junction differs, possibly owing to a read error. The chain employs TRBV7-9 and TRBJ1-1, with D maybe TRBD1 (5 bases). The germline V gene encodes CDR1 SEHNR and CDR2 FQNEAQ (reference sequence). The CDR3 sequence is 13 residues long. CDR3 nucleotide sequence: TGTGCCAGCAGCTCGCCGGGGACCATTAAGGGAGACTTT. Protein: CASSSPGTIKGDF.

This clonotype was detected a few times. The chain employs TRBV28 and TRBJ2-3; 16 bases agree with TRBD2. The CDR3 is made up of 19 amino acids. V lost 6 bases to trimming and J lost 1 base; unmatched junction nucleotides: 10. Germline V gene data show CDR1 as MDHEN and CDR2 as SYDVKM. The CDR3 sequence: CASRGTSGRARRGTDTQYF. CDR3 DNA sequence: TGTGCCAGCAGGGGGACTAGCGGGAGGGCCCGTCGTGGCACAGATACGCAGTATTTT.

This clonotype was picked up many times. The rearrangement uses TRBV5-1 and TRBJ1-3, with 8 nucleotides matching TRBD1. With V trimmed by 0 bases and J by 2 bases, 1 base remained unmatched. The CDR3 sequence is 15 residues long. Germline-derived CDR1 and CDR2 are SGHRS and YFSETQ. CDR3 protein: CASSLEQGAGNTIYF. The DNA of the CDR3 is TGCGCCAGCAGCTTGGAACAGGGGGCTGGAAACACCATATATTTT.

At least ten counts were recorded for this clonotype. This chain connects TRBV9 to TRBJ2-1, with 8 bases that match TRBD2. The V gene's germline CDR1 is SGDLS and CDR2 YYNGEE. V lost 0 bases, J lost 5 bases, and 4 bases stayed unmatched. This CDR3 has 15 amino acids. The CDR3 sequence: CASSVAGGPNNEQFF. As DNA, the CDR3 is TGTGCCAGCAGCGTAGCGGGGGGGCCGAACAATGAGCAGTTCTTC.